This T cell receptor (beta chain) is drawn from a study of glioma-infiltrating T cells after dendritic cell vaccination. Study details: Glioblastoma patients came from Phase I and II dendritic cell vaccination trials. Monocyte-derived dendritic cells, cultured roughly 7 days with IL-4 and GM-CSF, were pulsed with autologous tumor lysate. Study-level findings and limits: Patients with more pretreatment TILs had longer time to progression and survival.

The repertoire was sequenced with immunoSEQ multiplex PCR; TCRdb's copy has only in-frame clones and lacks some. The sample shows roughly 85,000 clones, around 84% of them seen only once. Points on this clone: Its antigen is undetermined.

The CDR3 is 14 residues long. Trimming took off 7 bases at V and 5 bases at J, with 19 bases between the two ends. In germline, CDR1 is SQVTM, CDR2 ANQGSEA. As for time point: after dendritic cell vaccination, including at tumor progression/relapse. Sequences were derived from blood, sampled after dendritic cell vaccination. This receptor was obtained from a human donor with glioblastoma. This rearrangement joins TRBV29-1 to TRBJ2-3, with a tentative D call TRBD1 (6 bases). CDR3 residues: CSDSRGLTEDTQYF. In DNA form, the CDR3 reads TGCAGCGACAGCAGGGGCCTCACAGAAGATACGCAGTATTTT.